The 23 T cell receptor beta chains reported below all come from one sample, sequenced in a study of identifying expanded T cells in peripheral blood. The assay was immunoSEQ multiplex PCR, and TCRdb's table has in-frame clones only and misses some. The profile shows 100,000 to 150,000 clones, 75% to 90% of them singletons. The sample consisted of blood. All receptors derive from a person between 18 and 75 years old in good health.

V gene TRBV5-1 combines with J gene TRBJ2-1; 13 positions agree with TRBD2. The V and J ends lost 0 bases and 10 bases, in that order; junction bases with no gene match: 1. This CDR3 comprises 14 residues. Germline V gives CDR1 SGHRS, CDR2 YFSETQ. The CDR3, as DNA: TGCGCCAGCAGCTTGGGACTAGCGGGGGGAGAGCAGTTCTTC. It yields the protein CASSLGLAGGEQFF.

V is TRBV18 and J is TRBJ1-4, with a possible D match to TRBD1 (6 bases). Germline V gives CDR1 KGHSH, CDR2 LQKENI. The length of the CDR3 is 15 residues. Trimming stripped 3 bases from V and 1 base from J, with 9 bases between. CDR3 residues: CASSPFRGTNEKLFF. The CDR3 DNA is TGTGCCAGCTCACCTTTCAGGGGAACTAATGAAAAACTGTTTTTT.

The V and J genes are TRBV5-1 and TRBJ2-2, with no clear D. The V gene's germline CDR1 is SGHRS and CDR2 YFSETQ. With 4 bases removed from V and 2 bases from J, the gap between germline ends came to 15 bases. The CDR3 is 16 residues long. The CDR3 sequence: CASSAGRKPNTGELFF. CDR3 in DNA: TGCGCCAGCAGCGCAGGACGGAAACCAAACACCGGGGAGCTGTTTTTT.

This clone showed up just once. The CDR3 reads CASTDAYSNQPQHF. DNA for the CDR3: TGTGCCAGTACAGATGCTTATAGCAATCAGCCCCAGCATTTT. This chain uses TRBV19 with TRBJ1-5, with D unclear. The CDR3 runs 14 residues. The germline V gene encodes CDR1 LNHDA and CDR2 SQIVND (reference sequence). Deletions cut 7 bases from V and 0 bases from J, with 10 bases between.

CDR3 protein: CASSVAWHSYEQYF. CDR3 coding DNA: TGTGCCAGCAGCGTAGCTTGGCATTCCTACGAGCAGTACTTC. The chain combines TRBV9 with TRBJ2-7; D gene unclear. The CDR3 length is 14 residues. Germline values: CDR1 SGDLS, CDR2 YYNGEE. Trimming removed 0 bases at V and 1 base at J, with 8 bases between.

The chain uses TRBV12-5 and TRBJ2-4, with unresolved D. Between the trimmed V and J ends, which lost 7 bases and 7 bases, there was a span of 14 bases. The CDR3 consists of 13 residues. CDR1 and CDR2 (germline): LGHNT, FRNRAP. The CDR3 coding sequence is TGTGCTAGTGCCTCATGGGATCAGAACATTCAGTACTTC. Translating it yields CASASWDQNIQYF.

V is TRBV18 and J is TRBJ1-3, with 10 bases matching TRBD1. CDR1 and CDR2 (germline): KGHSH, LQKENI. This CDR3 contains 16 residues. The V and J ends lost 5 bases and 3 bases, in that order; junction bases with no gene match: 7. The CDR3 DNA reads TGTGCCAGCTCAGCTCCCGGGACAGGGGTTGGAAACACCATATATTTT. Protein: CASSAPGTGVGNTIYF.

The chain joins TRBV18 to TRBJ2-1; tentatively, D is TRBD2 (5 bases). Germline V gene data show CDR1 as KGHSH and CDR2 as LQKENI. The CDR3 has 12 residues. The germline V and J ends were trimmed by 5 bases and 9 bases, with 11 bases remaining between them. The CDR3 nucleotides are TGTGCCAGCTCATCACGGGGTGGTGAGCAGTTCTTC. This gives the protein CASSSRGGEQFF.

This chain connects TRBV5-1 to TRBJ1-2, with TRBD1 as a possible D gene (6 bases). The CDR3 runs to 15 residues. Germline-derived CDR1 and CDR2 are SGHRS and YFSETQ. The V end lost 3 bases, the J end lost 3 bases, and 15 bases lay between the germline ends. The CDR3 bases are TGCGCCAGCAGCTCCGGGACATGGGCGGACTATGGCTACACCTTC. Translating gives CASSSGTWADYGYTF.

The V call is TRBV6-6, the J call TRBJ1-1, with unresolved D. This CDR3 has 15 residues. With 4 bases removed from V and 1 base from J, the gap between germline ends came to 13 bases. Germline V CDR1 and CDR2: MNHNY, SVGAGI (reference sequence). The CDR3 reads CASSFPQHPNTEAFF. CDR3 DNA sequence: TGTGCCAGCAGTTTCCCCCAGCACCCGAACACTGAAGCTTTCTTT.

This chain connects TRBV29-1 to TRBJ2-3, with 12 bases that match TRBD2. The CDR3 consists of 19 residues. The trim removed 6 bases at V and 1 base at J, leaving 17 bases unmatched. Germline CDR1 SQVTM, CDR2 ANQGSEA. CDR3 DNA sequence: TGCAGCGTCTGGCGGACTAGCGGGATCGCATCAGGGGGCACAGATACGCAGTATTTT. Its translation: CSVWRTSGIASGGTDTQYF.

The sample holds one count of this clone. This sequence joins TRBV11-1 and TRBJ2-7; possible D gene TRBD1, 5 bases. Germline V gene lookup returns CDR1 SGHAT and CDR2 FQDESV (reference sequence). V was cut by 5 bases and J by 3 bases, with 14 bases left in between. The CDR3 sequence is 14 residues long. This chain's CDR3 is CASSQLTGNYEQYF. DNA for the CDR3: TGTGCCAGCAGCCAACTCACAGGAAACTACGAGCAGTACTTC.

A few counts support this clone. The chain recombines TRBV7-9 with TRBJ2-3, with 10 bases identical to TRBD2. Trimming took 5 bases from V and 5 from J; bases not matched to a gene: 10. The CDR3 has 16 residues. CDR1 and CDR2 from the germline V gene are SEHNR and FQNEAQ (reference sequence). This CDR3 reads CASSLGASGSGDTQYF. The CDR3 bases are TGTGCCAGCAGCCTAGGGGCTAGCGGGAGTGGAGATACGCAGTATTTT.

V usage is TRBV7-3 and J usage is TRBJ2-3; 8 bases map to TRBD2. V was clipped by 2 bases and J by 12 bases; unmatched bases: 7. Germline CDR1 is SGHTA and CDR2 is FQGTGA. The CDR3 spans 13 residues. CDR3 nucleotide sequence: TGTGCCAGCAGCTTAGTGTCGGGAGGGCTTCAGTATTTT. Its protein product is CASSLVSGGLQYF.

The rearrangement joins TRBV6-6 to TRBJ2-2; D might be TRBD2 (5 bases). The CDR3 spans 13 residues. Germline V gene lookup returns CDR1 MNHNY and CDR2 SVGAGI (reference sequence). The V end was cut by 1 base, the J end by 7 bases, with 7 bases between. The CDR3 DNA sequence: TGTGCCAGCAGTTACTACCGGGACGGGGAGCTGTTTTTT. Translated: CASSYYRDGELFF.

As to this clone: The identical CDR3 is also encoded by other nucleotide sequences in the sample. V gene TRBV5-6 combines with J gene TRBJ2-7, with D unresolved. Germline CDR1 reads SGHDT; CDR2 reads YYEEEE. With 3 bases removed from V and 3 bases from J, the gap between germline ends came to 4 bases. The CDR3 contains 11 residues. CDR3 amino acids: CASSSYYEQYF. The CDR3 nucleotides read TGTGCCAGCAGCTCTTACTACGAGCAGTACTTC.

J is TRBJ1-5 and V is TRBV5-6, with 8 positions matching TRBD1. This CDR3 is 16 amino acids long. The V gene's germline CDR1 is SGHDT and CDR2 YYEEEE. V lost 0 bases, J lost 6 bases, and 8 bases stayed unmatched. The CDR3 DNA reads TGTGCCAGCAGCTTGGTCGGACAGGGAACAGGTCAGCCCCAGCATTTT. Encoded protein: CASSLVGQGTGQPQHF.

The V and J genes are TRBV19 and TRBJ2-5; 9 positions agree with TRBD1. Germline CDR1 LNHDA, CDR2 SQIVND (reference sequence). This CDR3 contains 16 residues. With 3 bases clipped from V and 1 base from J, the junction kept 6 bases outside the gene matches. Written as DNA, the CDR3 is TGTGCCAGTAGTATGTTTGGACAGGGGATCCAAGAGACCCAGTACTTC. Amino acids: CASSMFGQGIQETQYF.

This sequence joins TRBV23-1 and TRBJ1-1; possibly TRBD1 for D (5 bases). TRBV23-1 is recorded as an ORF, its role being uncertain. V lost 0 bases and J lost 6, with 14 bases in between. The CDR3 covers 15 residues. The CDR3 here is CASSQSGEKGSEAFF. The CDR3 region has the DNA TGCGCCAGCAGTCAATCAGGGGAAAAGGGGTCTGAAGCTTTCTTT.

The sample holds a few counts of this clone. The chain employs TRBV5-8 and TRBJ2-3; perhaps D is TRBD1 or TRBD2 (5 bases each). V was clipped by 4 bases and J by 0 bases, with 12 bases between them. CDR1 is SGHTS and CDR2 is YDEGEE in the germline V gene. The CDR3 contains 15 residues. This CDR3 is CASSPGTGSTDTQYF. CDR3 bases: TGTGCCAGCAGCCCGGGGACCGGTAGCACAGATACGCAGTATTTT.

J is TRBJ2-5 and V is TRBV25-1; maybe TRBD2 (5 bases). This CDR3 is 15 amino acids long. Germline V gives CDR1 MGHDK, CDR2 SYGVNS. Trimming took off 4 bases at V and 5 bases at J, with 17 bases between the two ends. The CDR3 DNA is TGTGCCAGCAGTGCGGGATCCGGGGTGGCGGAGACCCAGTACTTC. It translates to CASSAGSGVAETQYF.

CDR3 sequence (DNA): TGTGCCAGCAGTGAAATTGTCAGGTCGACAGATACGCAGTATTTT. Amino acids: CASSEIVRSTDTQYF. The gene calls are TRBV2 and TRBJ2-3; D uncertain. Trimming removed 2 bases at V and 3 bases at J, with 12 bases between. Germline lookup yields CDR1 SNHLY and CDR2 FYNNEI. CDR3 size: 15 residues. Supplemented by reference TRBV2 and TRBJ2-3, the full variable domain reads EPEVTQTPSHQVTQMGQEVILRCVPISNHLYFYWYRQILGQKVEFLVSFYNNEISEKSEIFDDQFSVERPDGSNFTLKIRSTKLEDSAMYFCASSEIVRSTDTQYFGPGTRLTVL.

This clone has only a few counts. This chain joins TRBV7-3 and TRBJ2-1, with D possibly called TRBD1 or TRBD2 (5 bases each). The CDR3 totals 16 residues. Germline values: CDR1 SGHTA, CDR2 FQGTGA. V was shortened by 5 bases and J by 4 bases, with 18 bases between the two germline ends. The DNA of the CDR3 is TGTGCCAGCAGCCCCCAAGCAGGGAGTGGTTACAATGAGCAGTTCTTC. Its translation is CASSPQAGSGYNEQFF.